These 24 T cell receptor beta chains originate from one sample sequenced in a study of T cell responses to AZD1222 COVID-19 vaccine. This table comes from immunoSEQ multiplex PCR, and its TCRdb copy is limited to in-frame clones, with some not included. Of over 150,000 clones in the sample, around 94% are singletons; the top ten hold more than 1.5%. The source material was peripheral blood, sampled 28 days after the second AZD1222 dose. Receptor source: an adult who received the AZD1222 COVID-19 vaccine.

The chain is built from TRBV6-1 and TRBJ2-5; TRBD2 agrees at 11 bases. The J segment lost 1 base and the V segment lost 1 base, leaving 2 bases of the junction unmatched. The germline CDR1 and CDR2 sequences are MNHNS and SASEGT. CDR3 size: 16 residues. This chain's CDR3 is CASSEGLAGGQETQYF. For the CDR3, the DNA is TGTGCCAGCAGTGAAGGGCTAGCGGGAGGCCAAGAGACCCAGTACTTC.

This clone was picked up a small number of times. This chain joins TRBV10-1 and TRBJ2-2; D perhaps matches TRBD2 (5 bases). The V end lost 4 bases, the J end lost 4 bases, and 13 bases lay between the germline ends. The germline CDR1 and CDR2 sequences are WNHNN and SYGVQD (reference sequence). The CDR3 length is 15 residues. CDR3 loop: CASSGLGGPTGELFF. The CDR3 bases are TGCGCCAGCAGTGGCCTCGGAGGACCCACCGGGGAGCTGTTTTTT.

V is TRBV10-3 and J is TRBJ2-7; maybe TRBD1 (5 bases). Germline CDR1 is ENHRY and CDR2 is SYGVKD. This CDR3 is 12 amino acids long. V was shortened by 3 bases and J by 2 bases, with 5 bases between the two germline ends. Here the CDR3 reads CAISEQAYEQYF. The CDR3 nucleotides are TGTGCCATCAGTGAACAGGCCTACGAGCAGTACTTC.

This chain joins TRBV7-9 and TRBJ1-3; D unclear. Per the germline V gene, CDR1 is SEHNR and CDR2 is FQNEAQ (reference sequence). The CDR3 has 16 amino acids. The V end lost 3 bases, the J end lost 3 bases, and 15 bases lay between the germline ends. The chain's CDR3 is CASSFLAPQRGNTIYF. As DNA, the CDR3 is TGTGCCAGCAGCTTCCTAGCCCCACAGCGTGGAAACACCATATATTTT.

J is TRBJ1-3 and V is TRBV28, with D perhaps matching TRBD1 (5 bases). Germline V CDR1 and CDR2: MDHEN, SYDVKM. V was trimmed by 3 bases and J by 2 bases, leaving 11 bases between them. The CDR3 loop spans 15 amino acids. Written as DNA, the CDR3 is TGTGCCAGCAGTTTCCGGGGGGTCGCTGGAAACACCATATATTTT. Its translation is CASSFRGVAGNTIYF.

This rearrangement joins TRBV7-8 to TRBJ1-1, with a weak D call TRBD1 (6 bases). This CDR3 spans 15 amino acids. Germline loops: CDR1 SGHVS, CDR2 FQNEAQ. V lost 3 bases and J 1 base, leaving 12 bases between the germline ends. The CDR3 sequence is CASSFPQQGNTEAFF. The CDR3 bases are TGTGCCAGCAGCTTCCCTCAACAGGGGAACACTGAAGCTTTCTTT.

This clone was seen just once. This rearrangement joins TRBV2 to TRBJ2-3; the match to TRBD1 covers 8 bases. Germline V CDR1 and CDR2: SNHLY, FYNNEI. With 4 bases clipped from V and 2 bases from J, the junction kept 5 bases outside the gene matches. The CDR3 sequence is 15 residues long. In nucleotides, the CDR3 is TGTGCCAGCAGTGGTCGGGACAGGTTCACAGATACGCAGTATTTT. This codes for CASSGRDRFTDTQYF.

The J gene is TRBJ1-2, the V gene TRBV6-1; D not certain. The germline V gene encodes CDR1 MNHNS and CDR2 SASEGT. The V gene lost 3 bases and the J gene lost 4 bases, with 6 bases spanning the gap. This CDR3 has 12 amino acids. This CDR3 reads CASSDQVYGYTF. For the CDR3, the DNA is TGTGCCAGCAGTGATCAGGTCTATGGCTACACCTTC.

DNA for the CDR3: TGTGCCAGCAGTCAGGGACAGGGGGCTCGGGGCTACACCTTC. Translated: CASSQGQGARGYTF. This rearrangement joins TRBV6-5 to TRBJ1-2, with 12 nucleotides matching TRBD1. Germline trimming cut 5 bases from V and 8 bases from J; bases unmatched to any gene: 6. This CDR3 contains 14 residues. Germline V CDR1 and CDR2: MNHEY, SVGAGI.

This clone was counted a single time. The identical CDR3 is also encoded by other nucleotide sequences in the sample. The rearrangement uses TRBV28 and TRBJ2-7, with TRBD1 as a possible D gene (6 bases). Germline V CDR1 and CDR2: MDHEN, SYDVKM. Trimming pared 6 bases from V and 1 base from J, leaving 13 bases between. The CDR3 has 14 amino acids. The CDR3 bases are TGTGCCAGCAGCCCTAGGACAGCTTCCTACGAGCAGTACTTC. Protein product: CASSPRTASYEQYF.

This chain joins TRBV4-1 and TRBJ1-4; a weak D match, TRBD1 (5 bases). The CDR3 loop spans 16 amino acids. Germline CDR1 reads MGHRA; CDR2 reads YSYEKL. Trimming removed 0 bases at V and 0 bases at J, with 8 bases between. The CDR3 is CASSQDQGATNEKLFF. For the CDR3, the DNA is TGCGCCAGCAGCCAAGATCAAGGGGCAACTAATGAAAAACTGTTTTTT.

J is TRBJ1-5 and V is TRBV4-1; maybe TRBD1 (6 bases). The V and J ends lost 1 base and 7 bases respectively, with 17 bases between them. The length of the CDR3 is 16 residues. The germline V gene has CDR1 MGHRA and CDR2 YSYEKL. The CDR3 region is CASSQGAGVLVQPQHF. The CDR3 DNA reads as TGCGCCAGCAGCCAAGGGGCAGGGGTTTTGGTCCAGCCCCAGCATTTT.

With respect to this clone: This same CDR3 is encoded by further DNA sequences in the sample. This chain joins TRBV18 and TRBJ2-5, with D unclear. CDR1 is KGHSH, CDR2 LQKENI, per germline. The V and J ends lost 3 bases and 2 bases respectively, with 4 bases between them. This CDR3 contains 12 residues. CDR3 DNA: TGTGCCAGCTCACCTCGTCAAGAGACCCAGTACTTC. Protein: CASSPRQETQYF.

This clone showed up just once. V is TRBV7-2 and J is TRBJ2-1; 8 nucleotides match TRBD2. CDR3 length: 18 amino acids. V gave up 5 bases and J gave up 3 bases; unmatched junction bases: 15. Germline assignment: CDR1 SGHTA and CDR2 FQGNSA. CDR3 region: CASSAGGMRGDYYNEQFF. For the CDR3, the DNA is TGTGCCAGCAGCGCCGGGGGCATGCGGGGGGACTACTACAATGAGCAGTTCTTC.

The chain joins TRBV5-1 to TRBJ2-5; the D gene is possibly TRBD1 (6 bases). CDR3 size: 16 residues. V shed 1 base and J shed 5 bases, with 18 bases lying between them. Germline-derived CDR1 and CDR2 are SGHRS and YFSETQ. The CDR3 DNA sequence: TGCGCCAGCAGCTTGAGGGAACAGGGTGATTCGGAGACCCAGTACTTC. This codes for CASSLREQGDSETQYF.

This chain links TRBV12-3 or TRBV12-4 with TRBJ2-1, with D perhaps TRBD1 (5 bases). The V gene lost 5 bases and the J gene lost 3 bases, with 8 bases spanning the gap. The CDR3 consists of 13 residues. DNA of the CDR3: TGTGCCAGCAGTGTGGGGCTCTACAATGAGCAGTTCTTC. Its translation is CASSVGLYNEQFF.

The chain carries TRBV6-6 and TRBJ1-1; D call uncertain. V lost 2 bases and J 8 bases, leaving 12 bases between the germline ends. CDR3 size: 13 residues. Germline values: CDR1 MNHNY, CDR2 SVGAGI (reference sequence). CDR3 amino acids: CASSYGPGSEAFF. Here the CDR3 DNA reads TGTGCCAGCAGTTACGGGCCCGGGTCCGAAGCTTTCTTT.

The chain employs TRBV5-4 and TRBJ1-2, with D perhaps TRBD1 (6 bases). The CDR3 is 13 amino acids. Germline lookup yields CDR1 SGHNT and CDR2 YYREEE (reference sequence). Trimming removed 0 bases from V and 4 bases from J, with 7 bases in between. In nucleotides, the CDR3 is TGTGCCAGCAGCTTGGAGACAGGCTATGGCTACACCTTC. Residues: CASSLETGYGYTF.

This clone was counted a few times. The chain combines TRBV7-8 with TRBJ2-2, with D tentatively TRBD2 (5 bases). CDR3 length: 14 residues. V gave up 2 bases and J gave up 6 bases, with 10 bases separating them. Germline-derived CDR1 and CDR2 are SGHVS and FQNEAQ. CDR3 DNA sequence: TGTGCCAGCAGCTTAATCGGGGTGTCCGGGGAGCTGTTTTTT. It encodes CASSLIGVSGELFF.

This sequence joins TRBV21-1 and TRBJ2-7. TRBV21-1 constitutes a pseudogene. This CDR3 contains 14 residues. Here the CDR3 DNA reads TGTGCCAGCAGCAAAGCCAGGAGAGGCGGCGAGCAGTACTTC. The encoded protein is CASSKARRGGEQYF.

The rearrangement uses TRBV19 and TRBJ1-2; D is unresolved. V was pared by 8 bases and J by 8 bases, with 18 bases between. The CDR3 length is 13 residues. The germline V gene encodes CDR1 LNHDA and CDR2 SQIVND (reference sequence). This CDR3 is CASALAEAVGYTF. The CDR3 bases are TGTGCCAGTGCCCTGGCAGAGGCGGTAGGCTACACCTTC.

The chain combines TRBV4-3 with TRBJ1-1; D uncertain. The CDR3 covers 17 residues. Trimming took off 4 bases at V and 2 bases at J, with 20 bases between the two ends. CDR1 LGHNA and CDR2 YSLEER come from the germline V gene. The CDR3 here is CASSPSFAVPLNTEAFF. CDR3 bases: TGCGCCAGCAGCCCCTCTTTCGCAGTCCCTTTAAACACTGAAGCTTTCTTT.

V gene TRBV7-9 combines with J gene TRBJ2-2; D is unresolved. Trimming removed 3 bases at V and 5 bases at J, with 10 bases between. The V gene's germline CDR1 is SEHNR and CDR2 FQNEAQ (reference sequence). The CDR3 spans 14 residues. Here the CDR3 reads CASSLWAETGELFF. The CDR3 nucleotides read TGTGCCAGCAGCTTGTGGGCCGAGACCGGGGAGCTGTTTTTT.

The chain carries TRBV5-6 and TRBJ2-7; TRBD2 aligns across 10 bases. Trimming took 0 bases from V and 3 from J; bases not matched to a gene: 6. This CDR3 has 16 residues. Per the germline V gene, CDR1 is SGHDT and CDR2 is YYEEEE. The CDR3 sequence: CASSLGTSGIYYEQYF. DNA for the CDR3: TGTGCCAGCAGCTTGGGAACTAGCGGGATTTACTACGAGCAGTACTTC. Full variable domain (remainder filled in from reference TRBV5-6 and TRBJ2-7): DAGVTQSPTHLIKTRGQQVTLRCSPKSGHDTVSWYQQALGQGPQFIFQYYEEEERQRGNFPDRFSGHQFPNYSSELNVNALLLGDSALYLCASSLGTSGIYYEQYFGPGTRLTVT.